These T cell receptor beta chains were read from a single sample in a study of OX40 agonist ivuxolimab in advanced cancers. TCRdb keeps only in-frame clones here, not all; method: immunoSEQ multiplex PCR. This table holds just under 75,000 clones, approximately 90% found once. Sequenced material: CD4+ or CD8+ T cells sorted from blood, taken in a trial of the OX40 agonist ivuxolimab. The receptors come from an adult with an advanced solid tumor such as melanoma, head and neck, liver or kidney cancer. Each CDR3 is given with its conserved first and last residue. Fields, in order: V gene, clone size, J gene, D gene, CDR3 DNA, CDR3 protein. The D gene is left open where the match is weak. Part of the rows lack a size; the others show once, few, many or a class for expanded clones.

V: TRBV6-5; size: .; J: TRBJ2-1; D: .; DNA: TGTGCCAGCCAGGGGATAGGACTAGTCAATGAGCAGTTCTTC; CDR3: CASQGIGLVNEQFF
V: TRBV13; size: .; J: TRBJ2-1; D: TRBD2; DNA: TGTGCCGTACCGTTGGCGGGAGGACTTTACAATGAGCAGTTCTTC; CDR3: CAVPLAGGLYNEQFF
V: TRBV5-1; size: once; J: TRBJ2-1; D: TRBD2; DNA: TGCGCCAGCAATAGCGGGCGTAGCTCCTACAATGAGCAGTTCTTC; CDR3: CASNSGRSSYNEQFF
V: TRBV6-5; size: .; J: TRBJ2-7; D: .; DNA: TGTGCCAGCAGTGGGCAGCCGCTTTACGAGCAGTACTTC; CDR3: CASSGQPLYEQYF
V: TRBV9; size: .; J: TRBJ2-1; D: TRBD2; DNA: TGTGCCAGCAGCACCGGGACTAGCCAGTTCTTC; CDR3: CASSTGTSQFF
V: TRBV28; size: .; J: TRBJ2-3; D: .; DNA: TGTGCCAGCAGCCGACTACATACGCAGTATTTT; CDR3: CASSRLHTQYF
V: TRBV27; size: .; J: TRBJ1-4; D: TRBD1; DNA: TGTGCCAGCTGGACAGGGGCTAATGAAAAACTGTTTTTT; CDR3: CASWTGANEKLFF
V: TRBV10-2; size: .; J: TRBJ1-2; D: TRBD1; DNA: TGCGCCAGCAGTGCTCCGGGACAGGGGATCTATGGCTACACCTTC; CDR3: CASSAPGQGIYGYTF
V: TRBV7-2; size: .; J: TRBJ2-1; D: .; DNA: TGTGCCAGCAGCTCCAGGGGGGAAGGGTACAATGAGCAGTTCTTC; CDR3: CASSSRGEGYNEQFF
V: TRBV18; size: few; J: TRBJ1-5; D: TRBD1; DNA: TGTGCCAGCTCATCAGGGGGTTTAAATACGGGTCAGCCCCAGCATTTT; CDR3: CASSSGGLNTGQPQHF
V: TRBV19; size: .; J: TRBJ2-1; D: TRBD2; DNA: TGTGCCAGTAGTATACGACTAGCGGGAGAACCCAATGAGCAGTTCTTC; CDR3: CASSIRLAGEPNEQFF
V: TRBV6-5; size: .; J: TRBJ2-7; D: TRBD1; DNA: TGTGCCAGCCGTAACACCCAGGGGGCGGCCTACGAGCAGTACTTC; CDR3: CASRNTQGAAYEQYF
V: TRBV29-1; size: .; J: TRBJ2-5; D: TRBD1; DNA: TGCAGCGTTTCCCCCGGACAGGGTAGAGAGACCCAGTACTTC; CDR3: CSVSPGQGRETQYF
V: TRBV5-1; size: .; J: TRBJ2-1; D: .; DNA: TGCGCCAGCAGCTTGTTTCGGGCCAATGAGCAGTTCTTC; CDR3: CASSLFRANEQFF
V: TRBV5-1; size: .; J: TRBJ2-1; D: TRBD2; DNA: TGCGCCAGCAGCGAGGGGGGACTAGCGGGAGTTGGTGAGCAGTTCTTC; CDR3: CASSEGGLAGVGEQFF
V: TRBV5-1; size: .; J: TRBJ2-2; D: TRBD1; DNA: TGCGCCAGCAGCTTGAGACAGGGTCGCACCGGGGAGCTGTTTTTT; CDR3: CASSLRQGRTGELFF
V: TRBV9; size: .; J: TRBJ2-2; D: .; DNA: TGTGCCAGCAGCGTTGCAAAGGGCCCACGTGGCACCGGGGAGCTGTTTTTT; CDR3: CASSVAKGPRGTGELFF
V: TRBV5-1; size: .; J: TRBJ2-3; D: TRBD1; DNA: TGCGCCAGCAGCTTGGCCCCCGGGACAGGGATCCCAGATACGCAGTATTTT; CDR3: CASSLAPGTGIPDTQYF
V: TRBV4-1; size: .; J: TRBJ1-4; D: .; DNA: TGCGCCAGCAGCCTAATGACAGGAGTGGGGGAAAAACTGTTTTTT; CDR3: CASSLMTGVGEKLFF
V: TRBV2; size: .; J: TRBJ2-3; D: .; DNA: TGTGCCAGCAGTGAACAGGATTACACAGATACGCAGTATTTT; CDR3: CASSEQDYTDTQYF
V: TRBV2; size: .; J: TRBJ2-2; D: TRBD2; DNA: TGTGCCAGCAGTCCCCTCCTTAGCGGGAGAATAGACACCGGGGAGCTGTTTTTT; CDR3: CASSPLLSGRIDTGELFF
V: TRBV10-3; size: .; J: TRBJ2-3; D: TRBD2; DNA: TGTGCCATCACTAGCGGGAGGACAGATACGCAGTATTTT; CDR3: CAITSGRTDTQYF